The 26 T cell receptor beta chains given below trace back to one sample, sequenced in a study of T cells in Graves' hyperthyroidism and ophthalmopathy. The source material, RNA transcripts, was used to amplify TCR beta CDR3 regions. Initially, a first-round RT-PCR of the TCR CDR3 employed the HTBI primer set. TCRdb reprocessed the multiplex PCR reads with MiXCR, giving one entry per CDR3 protein. Among 600,000 or so distinct CDR3 sequences listed, about 14% were seen once. The sample was blood. These receptors were taken from a woman younger than 35 with Graves' ophthalmopathy.

Points on this clonotype: A single base separates this from a much larger clone, so it may be a read error. The CDR3 spells CAWSVYRANEKLFF. The CDR3 DNA reads as TGTGCCTGGAGTGTCTACAGGGCTAATGAAAAACTGTTTTTT. The gene calls are TRBV30 and TRBJ1-4; a possible D gene is TRBD1 (6 bases). V lost 0 bases, J lost 3 bases, and 8 bases lay in between. CDR3 size: 14 residues. Per the germline V gene, CDR1 is GTSNPN and CDR2 is SVGIG (reference sequence). The entire variable domain, with the rest obtained from reference TRBV30 and TRBJ1-4, is as follows: SQTIHQWPATLVQPVGSPLSLECTVEGTSNPNLYWYRQAAGRGLQLLFYSVGIGQISSEVPQNLSASRPQDRQFILSSKKLLLSDSGFYLCAWSVYRANEKLFFGSGTQLSVL.

This clonotype occurred a few times. The chain combines TRBV19 with TRBJ2-7; tentatively, D is TRBD1 or TRBD2 (5 bases each). The germline CDR1 and CDR2 sequences are LNHDA and SQIVND (reference sequence). The CDR3 contains 14 residues. Deletions cut 5 bases from V and 2 bases from J, with 13 bases between. The chain's CDR3 is CASSAGDGTYEQYF. In nucleotides, the CDR3 is TGTGCCAGTAGTGCCGGGGACGGTACCTACGAGCAGTACTTC.

This clonotype has at least ten counts. The chain carries TRBV7-2 and TRBJ2-1; 7 bases line up with TRBD1. J gave up 5 bases and V 1 base, and 5 bases lay outside the gene matches. From germline, CDR1 is SGHTA and CDR2 FQGNSA. This CDR3 is built from 15 residues. In nucleotides, the CDR3 is TGTGCCAGCAGCTTAGTCCGGGACAGCGACAATGAGCAGTTCTTC. Its protein is CASSLVRDSDNEQFF.

This clonotype has a count of ten or more. The chain carries TRBV20-1 and TRBJ2-7; the D call may be TRBD1 or TRBD2 (6 bases each). The CDR3 is 11 amino acids. Per the germline V gene, CDR1 is DFQATT and CDR2 is SNEGSKA (reference sequence). V lost 6 bases and J 6 bases, leaving 12 bases between the germline ends. CDR3 sequence: CSAEGEVEQYF. The CDR3 bases are TGCAGTGCGGAGGGGGAAGTCGAGCAGTACTTC.

On this clonotype itself: A much larger clone sits a single nucleotide away, making a read error possible. The CDR3 spells CASSEIGGPRETQYF. The CDR3 DNA sequence: TGTGCCAGCAGTGAAATCGGGGGGCCCAGAGAGACCCAGTACTTC. The V and J genes are TRBV6-1 and TRBJ2-5; possibly TRBD2 for D (7 bases). V was cut by 2 bases and J by 4 bases, with 14 bases left in between. The CDR3 is 15 residues long. Germline assignment: CDR1 MNHNS and CDR2 SASEGT.

The rearrangement links TRBV6-1 to TRBJ2-2, with 11 bases aligning to TRBD1. The CDR3 has 16 amino acids. Germline CDR1 MNHNS, CDR2 SASEGT. With 5 bases clipped from V and 3 bases from J, the junction kept 5 bases outside the gene matches. CDR3: CASSFRTGGDTGELFF. In nucleotides, the CDR3 is TGTGCCAGCAGTTTTAGGACAGGGGGCGACACCGGGGAGCTGTTTTTT.

This clonotype has ten or more counts. The chain carries TRBV6-1 and TRBJ2-1; TRBD2 matches at 12 bases. CDR1 is MNHNS, CDR2 SASEGT, per germline. The CDR3 runs 20 residues. Germline trimming cut 6 bases from V and 0 bases from J; bases unmatched to any gene: 15. The DNA of the CDR3 is TGTGCCAGCAGCGCAACCCAACTAGCGGGAGGCCTAAGCTCCTACAATGAGCAGTTCTTC. Translation gives CASSATQLAGGLSSYNEQFF.

This clonotype showed up many times. The chain links TRBV5-1 to TRBJ2-2, with 9 bases aligning to TRBD2. The CDR3 totals 15 residues. V trimming: 6 bases; J trimming: 0 bases; junction bases outside the gene matches: 3. Per the germline V gene, CDR1 is SGHRS and CDR2 is YFSETQ. The DNA of the CDR3 is TGCGCCAGCAAAGCGGGAGGAACGAACACCGGGGAGCTGTTTTTT. Translation: CASKAGGTNTGELFF.

This clonotype was observed many times. The chain couples TRBV28 to TRBJ1-1; TRBD1 aligns across 9 bases. This CDR3 contains 20 residues. V lost 2 bases to trimming and J lost 6 bases; unmatched junction nucleotides: 22. Germline CDR1 and CDR2: MDHEN and SYDVKM. CDR3: CASSLGAPGTGFLSIAEAFF. Written as DNA, the CDR3 is TGTGCCAGCAGTTTAGGGGCTCCCGGGACAGGGTTTCTGTCAATCGCTGAAGCTTTCTTT.

This clonotype was counted at least ten times. The chain combines TRBV12-3 or TRBV12-4 with TRBJ1-4, with a weak D call TRBD1 (5 bases). The CDR3 consists of 14 residues. The V and J ends lost 1 base and 14 bases respectively, with 17 bases between them. CDR3 sequence reads: CASSLGGHESSLFF. The CDR3 bases are TGTGCCAGCAGTTTAGGAGGACATGAAAGCTCCCTGTTTTTT.

In its sample, this clonotype was seen many times. This chain links TRBV28 with TRBJ2-6; 7 nucleotides line up with TRBD1. Unmatched junction bases numbered 7, after V lost 5 bases and J lost 0 bases. Germline CDR1 MDHEN, CDR2 SYDVKM. The CDR3 is 17 residues long. CDR3 sequence (DNA): TGTGCCAGCAGTCCAATACAGGGGAACTCTGGGGCCAACGTCCTGACTTTC. This encodes CASSPIQGNSGANVLTF. Filled out from reference TRBV28 and TRBJ2-6, the complete variable domain reads DVKVTQSSRYLVKRTGEKVFLECVQDMDHENMFWYRQDPGLGLRLIYFSYDVKMKEKGDIPEGYSVSREKKERFSLILESASTNQTSMYLCASSPIQGNSGANVLTFGAGSRLTVL.

Many counts were recorded for this clonotype. The CDR3, as DNA: TGTGCCAGCCGAACAGGGGACTATGGCTACACCTTC. This sequence encodes CASRTGDYGYTF. The J gene is TRBJ1-2, the V gene TRBV28; 7 nucleotides line up with TRBD1. Unmatched junction bases numbered 3, after V lost 8 bases and J lost 3 bases. The CDR3 consists of 12 residues. Germline CDR1 reads MDHEN; CDR2 reads SYDVKM.

This chain links TRBV6-2 or TRBV6-3 with TRBJ1-5, with no clear D. The germline gives CDR1 MNHEY, CDR2 SVGEGT. The CDR3 has 19 residues. Trimming pared 6 bases from V and 1 base from J, leaving 25 bases between. DNA of the CDR3: TGTGCCAGCAGAGAAACCGGGCCTTTGACCCGAAAAAGCAATCAGCCCCAGCATTTT. Translating gives CASRETGPLTRKSNQPQHF.

The chain is built from TRBV25-1 and TRBJ2-7; 8 bases align to TRBD1. With V trimmed by 3 bases and J by 4 bases, 8 bases remained unmatched. The germline V gene encodes CDR1 MGHDK and CDR2 SYGVNS. The length of the CDR3 is 15 residues. The CDR3 loop reads CASSDPQGQEYEQYF. The CDR3 DNA sequence: TGTGCCAGCAGTGACCCACAGGGACAGGAATACGAGCAGTACTTC.

In its sample, this clonotype was seen many times. This chain connects TRBV6-1 to TRBJ2-7, with 7 positions matching TRBD1. V was clipped by 4 bases and J by 0 bases; unmatched bases: 9. The CDR3 is made up of 16 amino acids. Germline V gene data show CDR1 as MNHNS and CDR2 as SASEGT. CDR3 in amino acids: CASSGSKRDSSYEQYF. The DNA for the CDR3 is TGTGCCAGCAGTGGTTCTAAAAGGGACAGCTCCTACGAGCAGTACTTC.

This clonotype turned up a few times. The rearrangement links TRBV30 to TRBJ1-2; weak D call: TRBD1 (6 bases). Trimming pared 2 bases from V and 3 bases from J, leaving 10 bases between. This CDR3 contains 13 residues. From germline, CDR1 is GTSNPN and CDR2 SVGIG (reference sequence). The CDR3 protein is CAWSTGGHYGYTF. DNA of the CDR3: TGTGCCTGGAGTACGGGGGGGCACTATGGCTACACCTTC. Drawing the rest from reference TRBV30 and TRBJ1-2, the complete variable domain is SQTIHQWPATLVQPVGSPLSLECTVEGTSNPNLYWYRQAAGRGLQLLFYSVGIGQISSEVPQNLSASRPQDRQFILSSKKLLLSDSGFYLCAWSTGGHYGYTFGSGTRLTVV.

This clonotype came up many times. This chain joins TRBV28 and TRBJ2-5; TRBD2 matches 12 bases. The CDR3 sequence is 17 residues long. Germline V gene sequence: CDR1 MDHEN, CDR2 SYDVKM. With V trimmed by 6 bases and J by 1 base, 9 bases remained unmatched. CDR3 sequence: CASRLTPGLAGQETQYF. The CDR3 DNA follows: TGTGCCAGCAGACTAACACCGGGACTAGCGGGCCAAGAGACCCAGTACTTC.

The rearrangement uses TRBV11-3 and TRBJ1-3; D uncertain. CDR1 and CDR2 from the germline V gene are SGHNT and YENEEA. The V gene lost 2 bases and the J gene lost 4 bases, with 6 bases spanning the gap. The CDR3 is made up of 13 amino acids. CDR3 region: CASSLQQGNTIYF. The CDR3 coding sequence is TGTGCCAGCAGCTTACAACAGGGAAACACCATATATTTT.

This clonotype was seen many times. The chain links TRBV28 to TRBJ2-7; 11 bases map to TRBD2. The germline CDR1 and CDR2 sequences are MDHEN and SYDVKM. V lost 5 bases, J lost 4 bases, and 16 bases stayed unmatched. The CDR3 contains 18 residues. The CDR3 loop is CASSPPPSTSGTWYEQYF. The CDR3 DNA sequence: TGTGCCAGCAGTCCCCCTCCCTCGACTAGCGGGACCTGGTACGAGCAGTACTTC.

With regard to this clonotype: Its ends do not fully match the called genes, so a read error is possible. This chain links TRBV7-2 with TRBJ2-4; 9 nucleotides match TRBD1. This CDR3 is built from 17 residues. CDR1 and CDR2 (germline): SGHTA, FQGNSA. The CDR3 protein is CASSQTTGGLTKNIQYF. CDR3 DNA sequence: TGCGCCAGCAGCCAAACCACAGGGGGCTTGACCAAAAACATTCAGTACTTC. The full variable domain, rest sourced from reference TRBV7-2 and TRBJ2-4, is GAGVSQSPSNKVTEKGKDVELRCDPISGHTALYWYRQSLGQGLEFLIYFQGNSAPDKSGLPSDRFSAERTGGSVSTLTIQRTQQEDSAVYLCASSQTTGGLTKNIQYFGAGTRLSVL.

This clonotype was observed at least ten times. The chain has TRBV20-1 and TRBJ2-1; 7 nucleotides match TRBD2. Unmatched junction bases numbered 12, after V lost 1 base and J lost 9 bases. Per germline, CDR1 DFQATT and CDR2 SNEGSKA (reference sequence). The CDR3 runs 15 residues. The CDR3 here is CSARGSGGRGSEQFF. CDR3 DNA sequence: TGCAGTGCTAGAGGAAGTGGCGGGAGAGGGAGTGAGCAGTTCTTC.

The V call is TRBV9, the J call TRBJ1-2, with D unclear. Per the germline V gene, CDR1 is SGDLS and CDR2 is YYNGEE. Trimming cost V 4 bases and J 8 bases, with 21 bases left between them. This CDR3 is 15 amino acids long. The CDR3 is CASSTDPHRATGYTF. The CDR3 DNA follows: TGTGCCAGCAGCACAGATCCCCACCGGGCGACCGGCTACACCTTC.

This clonotype was seen many times. This chain links TRBV28 with TRBJ1-2; 7 nucleotides line up with TRBD1. Trimming cost V 6 bases and J 4 bases; bases outside gene matches: 5. There are 13 residues in the CDR3. CDR1 and CDR2 (germline): MDHEN, SYDVKM. The CDR3 loop reads CASRTTGFYGYTF. The CDR3 region has the DNA TGTGCCAGCAGAACGACAGGGTTCTATGGCTACACCTTC.

V is TRBV14 and J is TRBJ1-1; D perhaps matches TRBD1 (6 bases). The germline V gene encodes CDR1 SGHDN and CDR2 FVKESK. Trimming cost V 0 bases and J 0 bases, with 11 bases left between them. CDR3 length: 16 amino acids. CDR3 in amino acids: CASSQERWGLNTEAFF. CDR3 bases: TGTGCCAGCAGCCAAGAACGGTGGGGGCTGAACACTGAAGCTTTCTTT.

This clonotype appeared a single time. The CDR3 protein is CSVVTSGRARNEQFF. CDR3 nucleotides: TGCAGCGTTGTGACTAGCGGGAGGGCCCGCAATGAGCAGTTCTTC. The chain has TRBV29-1 and TRBJ2-1, with 14 positions matching TRBD2. The J segment lost 6 bases and the V segment lost 4 bases, leaving 5 bases of the junction unmatched. CDR3 length equals 15 residues. Per the germline V gene, CDR1 is SQVTM and CDR2 is ANQGSEA.

This clonotype came up many times. The V gene is TRBV6-1, the J gene TRBJ2-3; TRBD1 aligns across 8 bases. This CDR3 spans 15 amino acids. The V segment lost 7 bases and the J segment 2 bases; nucleotides outside the gene matches: 8. Looked up from germline, CDR1 is MNHNS and CDR2 is SASEGT. CDR3 protein: CASMYRDRYTDTQYF. The DNA of the CDR3 is TGTGCCAGCATGTACCGGGACAGGTACACAGATACGCAGTATTTT.